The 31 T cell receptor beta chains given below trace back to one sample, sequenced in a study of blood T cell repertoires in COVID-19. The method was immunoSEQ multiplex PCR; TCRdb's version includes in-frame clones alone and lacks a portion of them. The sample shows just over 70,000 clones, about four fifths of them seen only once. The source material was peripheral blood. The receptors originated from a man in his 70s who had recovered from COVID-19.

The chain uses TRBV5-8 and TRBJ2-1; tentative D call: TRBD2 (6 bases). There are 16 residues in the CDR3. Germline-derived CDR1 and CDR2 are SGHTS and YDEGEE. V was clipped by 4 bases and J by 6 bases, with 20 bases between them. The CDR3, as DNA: TGTGCCAGCAGCCCTAGGACTATGAGGTTGGGCAATGAGCAGTTCTTC. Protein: CASSPRTMRLGNEQFF.

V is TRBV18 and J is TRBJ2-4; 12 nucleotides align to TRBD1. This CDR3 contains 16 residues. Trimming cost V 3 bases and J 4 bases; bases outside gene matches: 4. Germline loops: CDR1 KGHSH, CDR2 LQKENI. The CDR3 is CASSPPGQGAKNIQYF. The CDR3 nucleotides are TGTGCCAGCTCACCGCCGGGACAGGGGGCGAAAAACATTCAGTACTTC.

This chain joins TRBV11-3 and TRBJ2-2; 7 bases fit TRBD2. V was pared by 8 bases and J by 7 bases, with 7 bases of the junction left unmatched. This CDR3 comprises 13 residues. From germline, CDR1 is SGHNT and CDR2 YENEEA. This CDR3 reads CASGDRGDGELFF. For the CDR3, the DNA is TGTGCCAGCGGGGACCGGGGGGACGGGGAGCTGTTTTTT.

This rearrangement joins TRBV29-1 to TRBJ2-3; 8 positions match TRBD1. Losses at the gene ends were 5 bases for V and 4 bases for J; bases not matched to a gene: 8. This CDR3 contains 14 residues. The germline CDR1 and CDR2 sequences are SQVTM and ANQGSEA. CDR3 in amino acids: CSVLPQGASDTQYF. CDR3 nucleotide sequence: TGCAGCGTTTTACCGCAGGGGGCATCAGATACGCAGTATTTT.

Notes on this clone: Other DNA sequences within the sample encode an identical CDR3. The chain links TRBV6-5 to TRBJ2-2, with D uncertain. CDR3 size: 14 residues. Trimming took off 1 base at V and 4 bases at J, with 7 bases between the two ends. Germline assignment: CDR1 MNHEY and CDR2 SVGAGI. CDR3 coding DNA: TGTGCCAGCAGTTACTGGGCGAGCACCGGGGAGCTGTTTTTT. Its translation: CASSYWASTGELFF.

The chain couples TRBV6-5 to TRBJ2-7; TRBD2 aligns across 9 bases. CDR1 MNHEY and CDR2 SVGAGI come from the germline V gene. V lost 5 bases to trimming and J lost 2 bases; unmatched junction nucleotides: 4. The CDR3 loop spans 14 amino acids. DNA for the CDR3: TGTGCCAGCAGTCTCAAGCGGGGGGCCTACGAGCAGTACTTC. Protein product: CASSLKRGAYEQYF.

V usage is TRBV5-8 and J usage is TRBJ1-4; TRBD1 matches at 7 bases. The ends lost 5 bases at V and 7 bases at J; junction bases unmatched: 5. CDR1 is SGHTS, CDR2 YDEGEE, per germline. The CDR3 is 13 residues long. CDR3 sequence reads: CASRKGGPEKLFF. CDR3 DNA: TGTGCCAGCAGAAAAGGGGGCCCTGAAAAACTGTTTTTT.

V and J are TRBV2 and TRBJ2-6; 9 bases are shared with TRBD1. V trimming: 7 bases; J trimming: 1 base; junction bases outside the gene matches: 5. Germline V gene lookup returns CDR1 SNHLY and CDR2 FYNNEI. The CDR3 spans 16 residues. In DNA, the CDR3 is TGTGCCAGCAAGACACAGGGGGCGTCTGGGGCCAACGTCCTGACTTTC. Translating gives CASKTQGASGANVLTF.

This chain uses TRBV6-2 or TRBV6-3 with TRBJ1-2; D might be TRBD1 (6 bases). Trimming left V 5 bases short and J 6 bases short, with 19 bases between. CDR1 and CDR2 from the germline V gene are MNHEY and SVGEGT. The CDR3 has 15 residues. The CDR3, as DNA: TGTGCCAGCAGTGCGACAGGCCTTTTTGTTAATGGCTACACCTTC. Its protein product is CASSATGLFVNGYTF.

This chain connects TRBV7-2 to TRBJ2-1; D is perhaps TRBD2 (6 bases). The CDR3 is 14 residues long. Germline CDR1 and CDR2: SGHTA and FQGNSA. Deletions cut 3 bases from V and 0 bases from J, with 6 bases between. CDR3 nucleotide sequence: TGTGCCAGCAGCTTGACTAGCTCCTACAATGAGCAGTTCTTC. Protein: CASSLTSSYNEQFF.

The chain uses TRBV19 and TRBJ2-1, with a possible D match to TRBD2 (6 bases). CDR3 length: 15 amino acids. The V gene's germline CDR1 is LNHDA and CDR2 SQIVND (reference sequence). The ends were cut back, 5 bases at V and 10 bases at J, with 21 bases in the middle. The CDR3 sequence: CASSFSSGQAREQFF. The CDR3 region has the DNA TGTGCCAGTAGTTTTAGTAGCGGCCAGGCCAGGGAGCAGTTCTTC. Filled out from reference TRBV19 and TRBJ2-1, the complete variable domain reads DGGITQSPKYLFRKEGQNVTLSCEQNLNHDAMYWYRQDPGQGLRLIYYSQIVNDFQKGDIAEGYSVSREKKESFPLTVTSAQKNPTAFYLCASSFSSGQAREQFFGPGTRLTVL.

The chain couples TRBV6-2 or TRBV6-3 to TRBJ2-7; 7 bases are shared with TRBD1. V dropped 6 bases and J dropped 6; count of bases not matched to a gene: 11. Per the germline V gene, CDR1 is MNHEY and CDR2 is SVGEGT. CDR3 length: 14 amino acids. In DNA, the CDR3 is TGTGCCAGCAGCCCCAACAGGGGTCAGGTCGAGCAGTACTTC. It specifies CASSPNRGQVEQYF.

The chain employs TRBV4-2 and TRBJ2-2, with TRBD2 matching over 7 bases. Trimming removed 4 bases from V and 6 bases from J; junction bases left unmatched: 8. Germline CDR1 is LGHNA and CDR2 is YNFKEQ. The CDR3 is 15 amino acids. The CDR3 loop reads CASSPSGGYSGELFF. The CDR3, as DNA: TGTGCCAGCAGCCCATCGGGGGGATATTCCGGGGAGCTGTTTTTT.

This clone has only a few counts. The CDR3 protein is CASSDTGGARYGYTF. CDR3 bases: TGTGCCAGCAGCGATACAGGGGGCGCACGCTATGGCTACACCTTC. The rearrangement joins TRBV7-9 to TRBJ1-2, with 9 bases lining up with TRBD1. With V trimmed by 5 bases and J by 4 bases, 8 bases remained unmatched. The CDR3 has 15 amino acids. Per germline, CDR1 SEHNR and CDR2 FQNEAQ (reference sequence).

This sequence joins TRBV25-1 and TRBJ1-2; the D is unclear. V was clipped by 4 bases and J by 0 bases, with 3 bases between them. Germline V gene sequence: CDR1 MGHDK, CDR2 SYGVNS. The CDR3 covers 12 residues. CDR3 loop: CASSAANYGYTF. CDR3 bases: TGTGCCAGCAGTGCCGCTAACTATGGCTACACCTTC.

This CDR3 reads CASSKGQEIGIAEAFF. The CDR3 region has the DNA TGTGCCAGCAGTAAAGGACAGGAGATAGGAATAGCTGAAGCTTTCTTT. This chain joins TRBV6-1 and TRBJ1-1; 7 bases are a match to TRBD1. CDR1 MNHNS and CDR2 SASEGT come from the germline V gene. V lost 5 bases and J lost 6; bases outside the gene matches: 15. This CDR3 comprises 16 residues.

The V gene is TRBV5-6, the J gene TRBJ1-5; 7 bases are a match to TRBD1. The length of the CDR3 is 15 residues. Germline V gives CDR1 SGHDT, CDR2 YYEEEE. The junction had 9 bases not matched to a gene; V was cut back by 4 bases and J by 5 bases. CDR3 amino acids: CASSLSGGLHQPQHF. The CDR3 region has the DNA TGTGCCAGCAGCCTTTCAGGGGGTCTGCATCAGCCCCAGCATTTT.

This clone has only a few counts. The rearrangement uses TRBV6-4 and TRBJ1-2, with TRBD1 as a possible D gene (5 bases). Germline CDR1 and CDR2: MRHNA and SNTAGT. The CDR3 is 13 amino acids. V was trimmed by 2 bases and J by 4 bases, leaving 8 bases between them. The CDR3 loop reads CASSDGGIYGYTF. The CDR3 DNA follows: TGTGCCAGCAGTGACGGGGGGATCTATGGCTACACCTTC.

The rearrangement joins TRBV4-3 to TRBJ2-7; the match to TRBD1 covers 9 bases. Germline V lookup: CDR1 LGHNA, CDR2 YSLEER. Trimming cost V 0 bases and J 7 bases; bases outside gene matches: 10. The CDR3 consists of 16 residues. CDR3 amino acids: CASSQDGGTGMREQYF. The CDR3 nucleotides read TGCGCCAGCAGCCAAGACGGAGGGACAGGGATGAGGGAGCAGTACTTC.

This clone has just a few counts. CDR3 region: CASRNPRLRDSSYEQYF. The DNA for the CDR3 is TGTGCCAGCAGGAACCCCCGCCTCCGGGACAGTTCCTACGAGCAGTACTTC. The chain combines TRBV28 with TRBJ2-7; 7 bases align to TRBD1. The CDR3 spans 17 residues. V shed 6 bases, J shed 1 base, and the junction held 15 bases outside the gene matches. Germline CDR1 and CDR2: MDHEN and SYDVKM.

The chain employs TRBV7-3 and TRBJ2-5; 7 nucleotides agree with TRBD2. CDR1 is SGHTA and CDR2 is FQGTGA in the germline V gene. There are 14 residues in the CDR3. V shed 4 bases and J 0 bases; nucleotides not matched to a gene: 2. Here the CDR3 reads CASSSGGHQETQYF. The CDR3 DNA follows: TGTGCCAGCAGCTCGGGGGGTCACCAAGAGACCCAGTACTTC.

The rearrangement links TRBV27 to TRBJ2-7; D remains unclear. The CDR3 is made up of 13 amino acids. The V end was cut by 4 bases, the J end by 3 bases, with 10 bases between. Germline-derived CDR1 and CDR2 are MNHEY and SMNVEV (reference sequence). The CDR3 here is CASSSPQLYEQYF. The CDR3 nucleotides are TGTGCCAGCAGTTCCCCACAGCTCTACGAGCAGTACTTC.

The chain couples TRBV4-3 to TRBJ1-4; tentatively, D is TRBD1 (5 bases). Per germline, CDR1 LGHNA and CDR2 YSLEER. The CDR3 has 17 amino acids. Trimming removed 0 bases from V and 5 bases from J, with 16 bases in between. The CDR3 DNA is TGCGCCAGCAGCCAAGATTCGGTTGGAGGGGCCAATGAAAAACTGTTTTTT. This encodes CASSQDSVGGANEKLFF.

This CDR3 is CASSWGVNSPLHF. In DNA form, the CDR3 reads TGTGCCAGCAGCTGGGGGGTTAACTCACCCCTCCACTTT. The J gene is TRBJ1-6, the V gene TRBV11-2; tentative D call: TRBD1 (5 bases). Trimming took off 4 bases at V and 10 bases at J, with 11 bases between the two ends. The CDR3 is 13 residues long. Germline V lookup: CDR1 SGHAT, CDR2 FQNNGV.

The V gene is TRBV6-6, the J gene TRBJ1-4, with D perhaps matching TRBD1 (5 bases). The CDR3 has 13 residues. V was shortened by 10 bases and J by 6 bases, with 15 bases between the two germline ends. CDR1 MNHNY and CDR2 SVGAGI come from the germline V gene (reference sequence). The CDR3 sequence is CATTRDLYEKLFF. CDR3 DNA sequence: TGTGCCACCACCAGGGATTTGTATGAAAAACTGTTTTTT.

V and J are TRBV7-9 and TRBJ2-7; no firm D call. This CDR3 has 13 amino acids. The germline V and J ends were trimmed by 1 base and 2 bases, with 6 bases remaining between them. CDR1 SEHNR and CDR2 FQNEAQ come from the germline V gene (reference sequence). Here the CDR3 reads CASSLEHPYEQYF. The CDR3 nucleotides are TGTGCCAGCAGCTTAGAACACCCCTACGAGCAGTACTTC.

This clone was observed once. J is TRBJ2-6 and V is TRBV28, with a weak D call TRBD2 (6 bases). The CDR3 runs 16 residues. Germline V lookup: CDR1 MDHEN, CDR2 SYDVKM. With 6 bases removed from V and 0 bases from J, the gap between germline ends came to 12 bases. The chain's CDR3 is CASSGGTSSGANVLTF. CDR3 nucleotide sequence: TGTGCCAGCAGCGGGGGAACGAGCTCTGGGGCCAACGTCCTGACTTTC.

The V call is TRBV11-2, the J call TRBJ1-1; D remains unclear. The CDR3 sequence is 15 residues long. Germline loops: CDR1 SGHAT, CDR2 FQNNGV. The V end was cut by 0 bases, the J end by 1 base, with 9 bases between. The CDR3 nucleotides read TGTGCCAGCAGCTTAGATCTAAGTGGGAACACTGAAGCTTTCTTT. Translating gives CASSLDLSGNTEAFF.

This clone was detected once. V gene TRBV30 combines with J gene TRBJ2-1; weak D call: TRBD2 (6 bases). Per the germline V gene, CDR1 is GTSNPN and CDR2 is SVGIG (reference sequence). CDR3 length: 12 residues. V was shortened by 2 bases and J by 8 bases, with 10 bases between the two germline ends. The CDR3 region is CAWSLWGDEQFF. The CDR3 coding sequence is TGTGCCTGGAGTCTTTGGGGGGATGAGCAGTTCTTC.

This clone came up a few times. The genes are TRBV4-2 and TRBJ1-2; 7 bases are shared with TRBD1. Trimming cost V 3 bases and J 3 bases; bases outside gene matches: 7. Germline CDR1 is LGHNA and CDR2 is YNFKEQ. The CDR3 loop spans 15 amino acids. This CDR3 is CASSQTTGADYGYTF. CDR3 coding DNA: TGTGCCAGCAGCCAGACCACAGGGGCGGACTATGGCTACACCTTC.

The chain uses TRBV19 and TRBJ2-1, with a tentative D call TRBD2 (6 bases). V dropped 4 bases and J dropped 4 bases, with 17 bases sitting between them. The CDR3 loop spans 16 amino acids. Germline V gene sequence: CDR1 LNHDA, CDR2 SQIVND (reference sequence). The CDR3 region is CASSKRGRDFYNEQFF. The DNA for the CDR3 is TGTGCCAGTAGTAAGCGAGGCCGGGACTTTTACAATGAGCAGTTCTTC.